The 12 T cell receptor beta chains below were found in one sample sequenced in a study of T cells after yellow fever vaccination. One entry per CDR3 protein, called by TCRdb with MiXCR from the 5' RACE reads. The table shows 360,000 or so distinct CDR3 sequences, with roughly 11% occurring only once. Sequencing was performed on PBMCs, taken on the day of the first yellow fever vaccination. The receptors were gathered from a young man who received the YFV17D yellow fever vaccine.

The DNA of the CDR3 is TGCGCCAGCAGCCAAGAGTACGGAACTAGCGGGGTTCGGGGCGGGGAGCTGTTTTTT. It specifies CASSQEYGTSGVRGGELFF. The chain employs TRBV4-3 and TRBJ2-2, with 10 bases fitting TRBD2. Per the germline V gene, CDR1 is LGHNA and CDR2 is YSLEER. J was trimmed by 7 bases and V by 0 bases; bases with no gene match: 14. This CDR3 has 19 residues.

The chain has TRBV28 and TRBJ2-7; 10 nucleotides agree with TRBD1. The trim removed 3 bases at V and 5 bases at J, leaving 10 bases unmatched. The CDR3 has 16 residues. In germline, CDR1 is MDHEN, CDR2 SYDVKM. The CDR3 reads CASSLSFWTGGHEQYF. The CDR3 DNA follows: TGTGCCAGCAGTTTGAGTTTTTGGACAGGGGGTCACGAGCAGTACTTC.

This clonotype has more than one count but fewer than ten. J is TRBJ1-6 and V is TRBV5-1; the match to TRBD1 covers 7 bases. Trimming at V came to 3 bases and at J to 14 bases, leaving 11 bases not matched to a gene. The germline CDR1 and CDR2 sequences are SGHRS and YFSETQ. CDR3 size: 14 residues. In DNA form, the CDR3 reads TGCGCCAGCAGCTCCGGGACAGCTACTTCGACCCTCCACTTT. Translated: CASSSGTATSTLHF. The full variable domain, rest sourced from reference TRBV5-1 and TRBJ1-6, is KAGVTQTPRYLIKTRGQQVTLSCSPISGHRSVSWYQQTPGQGLQFLFEYFSETQRNKGNFPGRFSGRQFSNSRSEMNVSTLELGDSALYLCASSSGTATSTLHFGNGTRLTVT.

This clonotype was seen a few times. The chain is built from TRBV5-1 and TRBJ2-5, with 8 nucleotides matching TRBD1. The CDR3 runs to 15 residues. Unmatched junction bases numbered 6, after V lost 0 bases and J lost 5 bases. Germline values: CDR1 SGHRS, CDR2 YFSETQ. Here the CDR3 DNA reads TGCGCCAGCAGCTTGGTTTCAGGGGGCGAGGAGACCCAGTACTTC. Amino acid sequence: CASSLVSGGEETQYF.

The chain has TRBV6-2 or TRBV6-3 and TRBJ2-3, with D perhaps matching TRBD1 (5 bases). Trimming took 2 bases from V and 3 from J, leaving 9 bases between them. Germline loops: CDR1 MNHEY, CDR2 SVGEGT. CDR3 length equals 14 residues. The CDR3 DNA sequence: TGTGCCAGCAGTTACGGGGCAGGAACAGATACGCAGTATTTT. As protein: CASSYGAGTDTQYF.

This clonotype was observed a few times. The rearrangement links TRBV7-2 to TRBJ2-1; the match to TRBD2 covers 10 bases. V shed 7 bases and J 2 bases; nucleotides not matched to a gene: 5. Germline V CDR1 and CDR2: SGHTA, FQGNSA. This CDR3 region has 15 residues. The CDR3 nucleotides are TGTGCCAGCAAGCTAGCGGGGGCCCCCTACAATGAGCAGTTCTTC. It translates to CASKLAGAPYNEQFF.

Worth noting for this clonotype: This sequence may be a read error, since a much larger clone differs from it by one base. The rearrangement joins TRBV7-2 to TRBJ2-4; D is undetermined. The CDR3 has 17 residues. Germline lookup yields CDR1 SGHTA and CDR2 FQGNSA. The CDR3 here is CASSLRQSGVAQNIQYF. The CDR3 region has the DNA TGTGCCAGCAGCCTACGGCAGTCGGGTGTAGCCCAAAACATTCAGTACTTC.

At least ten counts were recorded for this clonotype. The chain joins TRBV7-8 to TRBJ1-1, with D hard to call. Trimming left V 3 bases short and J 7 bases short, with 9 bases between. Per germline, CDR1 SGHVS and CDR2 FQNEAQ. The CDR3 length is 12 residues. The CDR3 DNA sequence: TGTGCCAGCAGCTTCGTCTTAAGTGAAGCTTTCTTT. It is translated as CASSFVLSEAFF. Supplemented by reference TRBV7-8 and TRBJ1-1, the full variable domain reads GAGVSQSPRYKVAKRGQDVALRCDPISGHVSLFWYQQALGQGPEFLTYFQNEAQLDKSGLPSDRFFAERPEGSVSTLKIQRTQQEDSAVYLCASSFVLSEAFFGQGTRLTVV.

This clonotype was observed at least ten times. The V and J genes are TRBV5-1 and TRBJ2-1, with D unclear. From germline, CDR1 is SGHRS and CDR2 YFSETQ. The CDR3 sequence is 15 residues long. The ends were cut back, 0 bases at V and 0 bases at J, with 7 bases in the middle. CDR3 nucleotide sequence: TGCGCCAGCAGCTTGGACGGGTTCTCCTACAATGAGCAGTTCTTC. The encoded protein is CASSLDGFSYNEQFF.

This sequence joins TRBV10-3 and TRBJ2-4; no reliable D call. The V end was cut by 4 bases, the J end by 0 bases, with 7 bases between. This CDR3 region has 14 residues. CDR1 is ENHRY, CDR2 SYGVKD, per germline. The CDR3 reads CAISGAEAKNIQYF. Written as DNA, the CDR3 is TGTGCCATCAGTGGCGCCGAAGCCAAAAACATTCAGTACTTC.

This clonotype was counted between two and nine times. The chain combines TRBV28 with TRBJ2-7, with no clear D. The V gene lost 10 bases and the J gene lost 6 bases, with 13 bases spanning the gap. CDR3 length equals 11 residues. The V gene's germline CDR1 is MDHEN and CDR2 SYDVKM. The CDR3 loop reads CATTLGFEQYV. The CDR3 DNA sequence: TGTGCCACCACCCTTGGTTTCGAGCAGTACGTC.

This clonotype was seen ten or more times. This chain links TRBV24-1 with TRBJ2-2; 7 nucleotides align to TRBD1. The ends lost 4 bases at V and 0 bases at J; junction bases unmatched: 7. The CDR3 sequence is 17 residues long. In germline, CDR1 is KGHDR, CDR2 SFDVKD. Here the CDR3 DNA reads TGTGCCACCAGTGAACTAGGGACAGCTGCGAACACCGGGGAGCTGTTTTTT. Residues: CATSELGTAANTGELFF.